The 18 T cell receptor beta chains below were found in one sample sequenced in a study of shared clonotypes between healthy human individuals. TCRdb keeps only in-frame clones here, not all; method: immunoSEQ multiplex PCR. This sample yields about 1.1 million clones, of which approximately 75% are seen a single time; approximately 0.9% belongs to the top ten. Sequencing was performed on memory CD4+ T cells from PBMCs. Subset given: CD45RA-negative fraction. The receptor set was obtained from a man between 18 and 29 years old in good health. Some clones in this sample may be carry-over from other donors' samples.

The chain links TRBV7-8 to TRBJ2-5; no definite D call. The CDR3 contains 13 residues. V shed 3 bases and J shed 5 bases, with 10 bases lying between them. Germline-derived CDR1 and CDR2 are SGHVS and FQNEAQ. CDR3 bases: TGTGCCAGCAGCTTGTCACGGTTGGAGACCCAGTACTTC. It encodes CASSLSRLETQYF. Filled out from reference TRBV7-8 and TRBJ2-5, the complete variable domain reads GAGVSQSPRYKVAKRGQDVALRCDPISGHVSLFWYQQALGQGPEFLTYFQNEAQLDKSGLPSDRFFAERPEGSVSTLKIQRTQQEDSAVYLCASSLSRLETQYFGPGTRLLVL.

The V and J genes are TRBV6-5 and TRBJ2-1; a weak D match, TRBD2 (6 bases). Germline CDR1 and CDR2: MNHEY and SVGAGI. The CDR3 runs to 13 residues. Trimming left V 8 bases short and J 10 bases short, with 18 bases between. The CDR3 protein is CASRQRRGREQFF. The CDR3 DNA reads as TGTGCCAGCCGCCAAAGGCGGGGTAGGGAGCAGTTCTTC.

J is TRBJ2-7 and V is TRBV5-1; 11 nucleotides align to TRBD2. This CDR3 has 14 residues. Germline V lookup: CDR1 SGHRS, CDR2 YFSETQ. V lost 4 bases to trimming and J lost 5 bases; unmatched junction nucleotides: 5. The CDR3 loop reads CASSPGLAADEQYF. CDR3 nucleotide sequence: TGCGCCAGCAGCCCGGGACTAGCGGCTGACGAGCAGTACTTC.

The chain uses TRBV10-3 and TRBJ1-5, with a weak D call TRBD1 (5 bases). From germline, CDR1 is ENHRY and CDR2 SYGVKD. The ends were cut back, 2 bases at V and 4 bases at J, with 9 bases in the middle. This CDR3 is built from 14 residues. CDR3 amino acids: CAISEGGKNQPQHF. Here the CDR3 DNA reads TGTGCCATCAGTGAGGGGGGTAAAAATCAGCCCCAGCATTTT.

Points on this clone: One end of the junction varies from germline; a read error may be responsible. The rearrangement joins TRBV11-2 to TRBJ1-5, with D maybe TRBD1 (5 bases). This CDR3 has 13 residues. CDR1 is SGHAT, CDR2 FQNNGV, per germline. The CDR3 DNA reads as TGCGCCAGCAGCCAAGACAGAAATCAGCCCCAGCATTTT. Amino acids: CASSQDRNQPQHF.

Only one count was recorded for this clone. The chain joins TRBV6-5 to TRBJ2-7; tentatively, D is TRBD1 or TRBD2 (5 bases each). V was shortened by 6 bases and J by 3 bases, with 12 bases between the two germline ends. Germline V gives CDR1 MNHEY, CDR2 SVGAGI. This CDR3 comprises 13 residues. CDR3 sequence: CASRRWGNYEQYF. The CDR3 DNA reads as TGTGCCAGCAGAAGATGGGGGAACTACGAGCAGTACTTC.

CDR3 nucleotides: TGTGCCAGCAGCGCCTACAGGGCCGACTATGGCTACACCTTC. Its translation: CASSAYRADYGYTF. This rearrangement joins TRBV11-2 to TRBJ1-2; TRBD1 is a possible D gene (6 bases). CDR3 length: 14 residues. Germline V gene sequence: CDR1 SGHAT, CDR2 FQNNGV. The V gene lost 5 bases and the J gene lost 3 bases, with 13 bases spanning the gap.

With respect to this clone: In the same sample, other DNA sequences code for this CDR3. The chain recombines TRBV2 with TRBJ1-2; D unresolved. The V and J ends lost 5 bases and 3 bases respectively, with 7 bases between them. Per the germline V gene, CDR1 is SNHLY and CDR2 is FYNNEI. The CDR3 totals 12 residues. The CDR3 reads CASSRRDYGYTF. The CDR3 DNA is TGTGCCAGCAGTCGACGGGACTATGGCTACACCTTC.

The CDR3 DNA reads as TGTGCCACCTCCAGGGAGTATGGCTACACCTTC. Translated, it gives CATSREYGYTF. This chain uses TRBV28 with TRBJ1-2, with a weak D call TRBD1 (5 bases). Trimming left V 10 bases short and J 5 bases short, with 11 bases between. This CDR3 is built from 11 residues. Germline-derived CDR1 and CDR2 are MDHEN and SYDVKM.

The DNA for the CDR3 is TGTGCCAGCAGCCCGGCAGGGAGCGGAAACACCATATATTTT. As protein: CASSPAGSGNTIYF. V usage is TRBV5-4 and J usage is TRBJ1-3, with D maybe TRBD1 (5 bases). Trimming shortened V by 4 bases and J by 4 bases, and 12 bases separated the two germline ends. From germline, CDR1 is SGHNT and CDR2 YYREEE (reference sequence). This CDR3 region has 14 residues.

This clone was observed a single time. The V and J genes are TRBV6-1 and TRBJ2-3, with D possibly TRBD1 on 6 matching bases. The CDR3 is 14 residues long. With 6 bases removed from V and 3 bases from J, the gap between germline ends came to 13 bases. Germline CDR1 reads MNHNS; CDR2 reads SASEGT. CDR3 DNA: TGTGCCAGCAGGAGGACAGTGGAAACAGATACGCAGTATTTT. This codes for CASRRTVETDTQYF.

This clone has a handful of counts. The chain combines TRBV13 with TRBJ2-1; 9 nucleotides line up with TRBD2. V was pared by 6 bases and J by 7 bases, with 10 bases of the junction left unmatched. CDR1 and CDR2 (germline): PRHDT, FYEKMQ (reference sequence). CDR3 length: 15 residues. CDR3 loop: CASSPRTSERNEQFF. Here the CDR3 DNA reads TGTGCCAGCAGTCCCCGGACTAGCGAGAGGAATGAGCAGTTCTTC.

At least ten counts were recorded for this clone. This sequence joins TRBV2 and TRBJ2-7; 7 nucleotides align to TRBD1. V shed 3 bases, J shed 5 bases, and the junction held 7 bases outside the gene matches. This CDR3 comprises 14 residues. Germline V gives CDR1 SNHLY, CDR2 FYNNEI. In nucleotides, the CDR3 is TGTGCCAGCAGTGAGAGTCGACAGGGAAACGAGCAGTACTTC. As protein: CASSESRQGNEQYF.

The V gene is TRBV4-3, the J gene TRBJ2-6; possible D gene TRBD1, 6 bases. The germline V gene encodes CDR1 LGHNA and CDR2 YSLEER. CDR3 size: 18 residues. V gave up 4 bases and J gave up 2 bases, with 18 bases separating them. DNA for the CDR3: TGCGCCAGCAGCCCCCGGACAGAAGTAGGCGCTGGGGCCAACGTCCTGACTTTC. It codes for CASSPRTEVGAGANVLTF.

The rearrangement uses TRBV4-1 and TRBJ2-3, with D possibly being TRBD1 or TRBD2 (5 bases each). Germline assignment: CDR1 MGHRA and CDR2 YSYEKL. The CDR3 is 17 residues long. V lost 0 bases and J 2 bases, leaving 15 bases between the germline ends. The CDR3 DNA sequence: TGCGCCAGCAGCCAAGAATTTGGGCAGGGACCCACAGATACGCAGTATTTT. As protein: CASSQEFGQGPTDTQYF.

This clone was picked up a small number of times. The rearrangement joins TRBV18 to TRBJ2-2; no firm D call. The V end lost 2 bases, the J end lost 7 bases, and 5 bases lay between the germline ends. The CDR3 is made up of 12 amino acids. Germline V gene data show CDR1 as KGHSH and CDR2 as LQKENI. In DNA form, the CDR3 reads TGTGCCAGCTCACCAGTTATCGGGGAGCTGTTTTTT. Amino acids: CASSPVIGELFF.

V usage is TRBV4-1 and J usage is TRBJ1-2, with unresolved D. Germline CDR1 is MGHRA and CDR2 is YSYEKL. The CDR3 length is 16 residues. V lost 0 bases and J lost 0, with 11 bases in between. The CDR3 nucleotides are TGCGCCAGCAGCCAAGATTACGGGAATCCTAACTATGGCTACACCTTC. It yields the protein CASSQDYGNPNYGYTF.

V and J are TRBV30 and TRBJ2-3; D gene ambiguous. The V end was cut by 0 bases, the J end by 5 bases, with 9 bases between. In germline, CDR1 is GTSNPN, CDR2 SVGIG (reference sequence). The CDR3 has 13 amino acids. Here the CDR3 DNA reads TGTGCCTGGAGTGTAGTTACGGTAGATACGCAGTATTTT. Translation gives CAWSVVTVDTQYF.